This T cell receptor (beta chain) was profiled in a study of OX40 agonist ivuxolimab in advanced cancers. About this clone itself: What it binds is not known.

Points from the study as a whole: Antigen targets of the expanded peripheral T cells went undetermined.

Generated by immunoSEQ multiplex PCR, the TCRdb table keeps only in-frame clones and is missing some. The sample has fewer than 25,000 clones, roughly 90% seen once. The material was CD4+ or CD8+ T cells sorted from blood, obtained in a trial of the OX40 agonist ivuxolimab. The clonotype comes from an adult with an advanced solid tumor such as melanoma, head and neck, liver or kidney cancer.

CDR3 in amino acids: CASSQDPQGVYPQHF. CDR3 nucleotides: TGCGCCAGCAGCCAAGATCCCCAGGGGGTGTATCCCCAGCATTTT. The chain links TRBV4-3 to TRBJ1-5, with 7 nucleotides matching TRBD1. Germline loops: CDR1 LGHNA, CDR2 YSLEER. This CDR3 has 15 residues. The trim removed 0 bases at V and 10 bases at J, leaving 9 bases unmatched.